Listed below are T cell receptor beta chains from one sample, sequenced in a study of blood T cells in healthy people across ages. Using its own MiXCR run on the 5' RACE reads, TCRdb lists one record per CDR3 protein. Here the sample spans 1.5 million to 2 million distinct CDR3 sequences, roughly 43% being singletons. The sample comprised blood. Receptors were obtained from a human donor in good health. The CDR3 runs from the conserved cysteine through the conserved F or W. D genes are given only for firm matches. Clone size, where shown, is once, few, many, or a class for clones that have expanded.

V gene	J gene	D gene	clone size	CDR3 protein	CDR3 DNA
TRBV20-1	TRBJ2-1	TRBD2	.	CSGTSGGEVYDEQFF	TGCAGTGGAACTAGCGGGGGGGAGGTATATGATGAGCAGTTCTTC
TRBV7-2	TRBJ1-2	TRBD1	.	CTRGGQGSDGYTF	TGTACCAGAGGTGGACAGGGCAGCGATGGCTACACCTTC
TRBV10-3	TRBJ2-7	TRBD2	.	CAISAPLAGDPYEQYF	TGTGCCATCAGTGCTCCACTAGCGGGGGACCCCTACGAGCAGTACTTC
TRBV7-2	TRBJ2-5	.	few	CASSLESAASATQYF	TGTGCCAGCAGCTTAGAATCGGCGGCTAGCGCCACCCAGTACTTC
TRBV5-1	TRBJ2-3	.	few	CASSGPGVSDTQYF	TGCGCCAGCAGCGGACCGGGTGTGTCAGATACGCAGTATTTT
TRBV7-2	TRBJ2-5	.	many	CASSQKGETQYF	TGCGCCAGCAGCCAAAAAGGAGAGACCCAGTACTTC
TRBV20-1	TRBJ1-2	.	few	CSATPGPNYGYTF	TGCAGTGCTACCCCGGGTCCTAACTATGGCTACACCTTC
TRBV10-3	TRBJ1-2	.	.	CAISESRDPYGYTF	TGTGCCATCAGTGAGTCGAGGGACCCTTATGGCTACACCTTC
TRBV20-1	TRBJ1-5	TRBD1	few	CSARVDREQPQHF	TGCAGTGCTAGGGTGGACAGGGAACAGCCCCAGCATTTT
TRBV28	TRBJ1-1	.	.	CASSFSFRSSGCAFF	TGTGCCAGCAGTTTCTCATTTCGGTCTTCAGGATGTGCTTTCTTT
TRBV6-5	TRBJ1-4	.	few	CASSYTRDAEKLFF	TGTGCCAGCAGTTACACCAGGGATGCGGAAAAACTGTTTTTT
TRBV29-1	TRBJ2-7	.	.	CSVVGGASYEQYF	TGCAGCGTTGTAGGCGGGGCCTCCTACGAGCAGTACTTC
TRBV2	TRBJ2-1	.	.	CASSGEAPTYNEQFF	TGTGCCAGCAGTGGGGAAGCGCCTACCTACAATGAGCAGTTCTTC
TRBV25-1	TRBJ1-2	TRBD1	once	CASSEYVQGAGYTF	TGTGCCAGCAGTGAATATGTACAGGGGGCTGGCTACACCTTC
TRBV6-2/TRBV6-3	TRBJ1-2	.	.	CASSYEILGDGHTF	TGTGCCAGCAGTTACGAAATTCTTGGGGATGGCCACACCTTC
TRBV21-1	TRBJ2-4	.	.	CASSKARGLAKNIQYF	TGTGCCAGCAGCAAAGCACGGGGCTTAGCCAAAAACATTCAGTACTTC
TRBV4-2	TRBJ1-6	.	few	CASSQEPPDAPLHF	TGTGCCAGCAGCCAAGAGCCCCCCGACGCACCCCTCCACTTT
TRBV6-2/TRBV6-3	TRBJ2-1	.	.	CASSLQSSPYNEQFF	TGTGCCAGCAGCCTACAGAGTAGCCCCTACAATGAGCAGTTCTTC
TRBV5-1	TRBJ1-2	TRBD1	few	CASSLGEAGGLYGYGYTF	TGCGCCAGCAGCTTGGGCGAGGCAGGGGGCCTCTATGGCTATGGCTACACCTTC
TRBV28	TRBJ1-2	.	few	CASSLREIYGYTF	TGTGCCAGCAGTTTGAGGGAAATCTATGGCTACACCTTC
TRBV20-1	TRBJ2-5	TRBD2	few	CSAREEAGGWDEQYF	TGCAGTGCTAGGGAAGAAGCGGGGGGCTGGGATGAGCAGTACTTC
TRBV7-2	TRBJ2-5	.	few	CASSLGKAQETQYF	TGTGCCAGCAGCTTAGGGAAGGCCCAAGAGACCCAGTACTTC
TRBV5-5	TRBJ1-1	TRBD1	.	CASSLEQGDEAFF	TGTGCCAGCAGCTTGGAACAGGGGGATGAAGCTTTCTTT
TRBV10-3	TRBJ2-3	.	few	CAISAGDKTEDTQYF	TGTGCCATCAGTGCGGGCGACAAGACTGAAGATACGCAGTATTTT
TRBV10-3	TRBJ2-6	.	.	CAIAPGDSLSGVNVLTF	TGTGCCATCGCTCCGGGGGACAGTCTCTCTGGGGTCAACGTCCTGACTTTC
TRBV28	TRBJ2-3	TRBD1	.	CASSGTESYNTQYF	TGTGCCAGCTCCGGGACAGAGTCTTATAATACGCAGTATTTT
TRBV3-1	TRBJ2-7	.	few	CASSQGPASSYEQYF	TGTGCCAGCAGCCAAGGTCCAGCGAGCTCCTACGAGCAGTACTTC
TRBV28	TRBJ1-5	TRBD1	.	CASSLPGTGNQPQHF	TGTGCCAGCAGCTTACCCGGGACAGGGAATCAGCCCCAGCATTTT
TRBV29-1	TRBJ2-7	TRBD1	few	CSVEFQDRGDEQYF	TGCAGCGTTGAATTCCAAGACAGGGGCGACGAGCAGTACTTC
TRBV11-2	TRBJ2-7	.	few	CASSLVSRSEQYF	TGTGCCAGCAGCTTAGTGTCCCGGAGCGAGCAGTACTTC
TRBV12-3/TRBV12-4	TRBJ2-7	TRBD1	few	CASRTRDRAYEQYF	TGTGCCAGCAGGACCCGGGACAGGGCCTACGAGCAGTACTTC
TRBV12-3/TRBV12-4	TRBJ2-7	TRBD1	.	CASRTGSYEQDF	TGTGCCAGCAGGACAGGGAGCTACGAGCAGGACTTC
TRBV7-2	TRBJ2-5	.	few	CASSLDLDQETQYF	TGTGCCAGCAGCTTAGACCTAGATCAAGAGACCCAGTACTTC
TRBV29-1	TRBJ1-4	.	.	CSATGTDIEKLFF	TGCAGCGCGACCGGGACTGATATTGAAAAACTGTTTTTT
TRBV7-6	TRBJ2-3	.	.	CASCLGGTLRDTQYF	TGTGCCAGCTGCTTAGGAGGGACCCTTAGGGATACGCAGTATTTT
TRBV10-3	TRBJ2-1	.	few	CAISESDRTNEQFF	TGTGCCATCAGTGAGTCCGACAGAACAAATGAGCAGTTCTTC
TRBV6-2/TRBV6-3	TRBJ2-4	.	.	CASRYSTPRGQYF	TGTGCCAGCAGGTACTCGACTCCCAGGGGTCAGTACTTC
TRBV6-5	TRBJ1-1	.	few	CASSSGGQMNTEAFF	TGTGCCAGCAGTTCCGGGGGTCAGATGAACACTGAAGCTTTCTTT
TRBV20-1	TRBJ2-7	.	few	CSARDRRVGGLYF	TGCAGTGCTAGAGATCGTCGAGTGGGGGGCTTGTACTTC
TRBV3-1	TRBJ2-1	.	.	CASSQGLGLDNEQFF	TGTGCCAGCAGCCAAGGACTAGGATTAGACAATGAGCAGTTCTTC
TRBV7-8	TRBJ1-2	.	few	CASSLAGGPYGYTF	TGTGCCAGCAGCTTAGCAGGGGGTCCCTATGGCTACACCTTC
TRBV25-1	TRBJ2-3	.	.	CASRRVGTDTQYF	TGTGCCAGCAGGAGGGTTGGCACAGATACGCAGTATTTT
TRBV6-4	TRBJ1-2	.	few	CARQGIWGYTF	TGTGCCAGACAGGGTATTTGGGGCTACACCTTC
TRBV12-3/TRBV12-4	TRBJ1-5	.	once	CASSSGRYSNQPQHF	TGTGCCAGCAGTAGCGGCAGATATAGCAATCAGCCCCAGCATTTT
TRBV7-2	TRBJ2-3	.	few	CASSARKGTDTQYF	TGTGCCAGCAGCGCTAGGAAAGGCACAGATACGCAGTATTTT
TRBV7-3	TRBJ1-2	TRBD1	.	CASSLAPDREDGYTF	TGTGCCAGCAGCTTAGCGCCCGACAGGGAGGATGGCTACACCTTC
TRBV6-2/TRBV6-3	TRBJ2-3	.	.	CASSRLATGDTQYF	TGTGCCAGCAGTCGTCTAGCTACCGGAGATACGCAGTATTTT
TRBV5-1	TRBJ2-3	.	.	CASSEPASTGTDTQYF	TGCGCCAGCAGCGAACCTGCTAGTACGGGCACAGATACGCAGTATTTT
TRBV9	TRBJ2-3	.	.	CASSAMQDSPADTQYF	TGTGCCAGCAGCGCTATGCAGGACAGTCCCGCAGATACGCAGTATTTT
TRBV5-1	TRBJ2-3	.	once	CANSLEQADTQYF	TGCGCCAACAGCTTGGAGCAAGCAGATACGCAGTATTTT
TRBV6-6	TRBJ1-5	.	.	CASSYSIFAPPQHF	TGTGCCAGCAGTTACTCAATCTTCGCGCCGCCCCAGCATTTT
TRBV7-9	TRBJ2-7	.	few	CASSLANPNEQYF	TGTGCCAGCAGCTTAGCGAATCCTAACGAGCAGTACTTC
TRBV28	TRBJ2-7	.	.	CASKGSPIYEQYF	TGTGCCAGCAAGGGCAGCCCGATATACGAGCAGTACTTC
TRBV27	TRBJ2-7	.	.	CTSSLRAGLYEQYF	TGTACCAGCAGTTTACGTGCAGGGCTGTACGAGCAGTACTTC
TRBV4-1	TRBJ2-5	TRBD2	.	CASSQDPASGGETQYF	TGCGCCAGCAGCCAAGATCCGGCTAGCGGGGGAGAGACCCAGTACTTC